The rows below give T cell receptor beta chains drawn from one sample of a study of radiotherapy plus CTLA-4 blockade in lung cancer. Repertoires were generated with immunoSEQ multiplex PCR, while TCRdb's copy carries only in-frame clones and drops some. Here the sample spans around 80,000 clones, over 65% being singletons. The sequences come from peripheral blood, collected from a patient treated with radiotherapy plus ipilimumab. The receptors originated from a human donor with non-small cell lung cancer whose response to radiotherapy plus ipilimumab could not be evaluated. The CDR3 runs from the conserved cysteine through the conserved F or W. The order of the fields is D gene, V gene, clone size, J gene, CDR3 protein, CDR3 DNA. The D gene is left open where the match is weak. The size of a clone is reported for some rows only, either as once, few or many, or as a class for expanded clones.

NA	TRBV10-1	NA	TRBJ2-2	CASSEIFRVNTGELFF	TGCGCCAGCAGTGAGATTTTCAGGGTGAACACCGGGGAGCTGTTTTTT
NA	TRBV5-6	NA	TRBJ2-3	CASSPGWGRGDTQYF	TGTGCCAGCAGCCCGGGGTGGGGGCGCGGAGATACGCAGTATTTT
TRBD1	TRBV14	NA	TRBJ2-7	CASSQETRTGTSLDEQYF	TGTGCCAGCAGCCAAGAGACTAGGACAGGGACTTCCCTTGACGAGCAGTACTTC
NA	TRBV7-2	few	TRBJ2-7	CASSQDYSNEQYF	TGCGCCAGCAGCCAAGACTACAGTAATGAACAGTACTTC
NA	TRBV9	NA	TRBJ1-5	CASSVGQVDQPQHF	TGTGCCAGCAGCGTAGGGCAGGTGGATCAGCCCCAGCATTTT
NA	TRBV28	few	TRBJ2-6	CASTRQISGANVLTF	TGTGCCAGCACCCGCCAGATCTCTGGGGCCAACGTCCTGACTTTC
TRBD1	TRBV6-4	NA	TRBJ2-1	CASSADRAGNEQFF	TGTGCCAGCAGTGCGGACAGGGCAGGCAATGAGCAGTTCTTC
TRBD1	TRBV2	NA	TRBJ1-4	CASSRQGASGGLSEKLFF	TGTGCCAGCAGCCGACAGGGGGCATCGGGTGGTTTGAGTGAAAAACTGTTTTTT
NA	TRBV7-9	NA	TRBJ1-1	CASSLARGGTEAFF	TGTGCCAGCAGCTTAGCGCGGGGAGGGACTGAAGCTTTCTTT
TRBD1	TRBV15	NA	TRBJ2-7	CATSRDAGTGGIEQYF	TGTGCCACCAGCAGAGATGCCGGGACAGGGGGTATCGAGCAGTACTTC
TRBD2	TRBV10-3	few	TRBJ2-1	CAISEVAGRGEQFF	TGTGCCATCAGTGAGGTAGCGGGACGGGGTGAGCAGTTCTTC